What follows is one T cell receptor (beta chain) and its context. These data belong to a study of blood T cell repertoires in COVID-19. Whole-study context: Whether acute or convalescent, the COVID-19 samples came from the United States, Italy and Spain.

Germline CDR1 reads LNHDA; CDR2 reads SQIVND (reference sequence). The junction had 9 bases not matched to a gene; V was cut back by 3 bases and J by 7 bases. The CDR3 loop spans 15 amino acids. In the original analysis: Amplification from reference gene primers served as the basis for estimated nucleated cell counts. TCRdb's copy holds only in-frame clones and misses some; the assay was immunoSEQ multiplex PCR. That table furnishes V, J and clone size, whereas the DNA furnished D and trimming. This sample has approximately 70,000 clones, with about 91% found just once. The V and J genes are TRBV19 and TRBJ1-2; 9 bases are a match to TRBD1. Sequencing input: peripheral blood. The receptor was derived from a woman aged 60-70 years with active COVID-19. The CDR3 loop is CASSMLRTGDGGYTF. In DNA, the CDR3 is TGTGCCAGTAGTATGCTTCGGACAGGGGACGGTGGCTACACCTTC.